The clone carrying this T cell receptor (beta chain) was seen a few times. The source of the sample is a study of blood T cell repertoires in COVID-19. Study summary: Sample material is recorded as cDNA or gDNA derived from T cells, B-cell-depleted T cells, or PBMCs.

Study processing details: Reference gene primer amplification gave estimated nucleated cell counts. The assay was immunoSEQ multiplex PCR, and TCRdb's table has in-frame clones only and misses some. V, J and clone size reflect that table, while D and trimming were determined from the DNA. The sample carries 250,000 to 300,000 clones, roughly 87% recorded once. The TCR sequence derives from a woman in her 50s who had recovered from COVID-19. Specimen: peripheral blood.

The CDR3, as DNA: TGTGCCAGCAGCTTATTATCCGAAAAACTGTTTTTT. Its protein is CASSLLSEKLFF. The gene calls are TRBV7-9 and TRBJ1-4, with D hard to call. Germline CDR1 reads SEHNR; CDR2 reads FQNEAQ (reference sequence). V dropped 2 bases and J dropped 8 bases, with 6 bases sitting between them. The CDR3 spans 12 residues.